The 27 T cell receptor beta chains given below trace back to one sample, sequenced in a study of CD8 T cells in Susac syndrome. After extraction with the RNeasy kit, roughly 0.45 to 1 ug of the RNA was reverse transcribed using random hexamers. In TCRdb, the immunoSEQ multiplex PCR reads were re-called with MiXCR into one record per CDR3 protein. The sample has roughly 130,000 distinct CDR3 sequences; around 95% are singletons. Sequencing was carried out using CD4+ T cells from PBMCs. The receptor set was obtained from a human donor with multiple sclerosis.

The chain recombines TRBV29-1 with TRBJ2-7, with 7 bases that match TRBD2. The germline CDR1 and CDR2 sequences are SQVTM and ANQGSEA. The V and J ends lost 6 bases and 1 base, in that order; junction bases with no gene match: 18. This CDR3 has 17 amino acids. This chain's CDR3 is CSVDRRGTGRESYEQYF. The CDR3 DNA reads TGCAGCGTCGATCGGCGGGGCACTGGGCGGGAGTCCTACGAGCAGTACTTC.

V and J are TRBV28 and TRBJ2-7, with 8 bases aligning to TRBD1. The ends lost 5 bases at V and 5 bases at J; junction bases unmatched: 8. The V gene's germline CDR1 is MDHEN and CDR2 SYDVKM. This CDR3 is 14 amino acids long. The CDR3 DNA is TGTGCCAGCAGTAAGGACAGGGTCAGGAACGAGCAGTACTTC. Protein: CASSKDRVRNEQYF.

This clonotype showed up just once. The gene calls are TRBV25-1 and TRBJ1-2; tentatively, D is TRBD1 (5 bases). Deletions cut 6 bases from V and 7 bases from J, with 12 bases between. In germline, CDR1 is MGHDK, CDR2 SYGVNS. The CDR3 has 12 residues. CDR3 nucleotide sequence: TGTGCCAGCAGGGTCGAGCAGGGTGGCTACACCTTC. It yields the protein CASRVEQGGYTF.

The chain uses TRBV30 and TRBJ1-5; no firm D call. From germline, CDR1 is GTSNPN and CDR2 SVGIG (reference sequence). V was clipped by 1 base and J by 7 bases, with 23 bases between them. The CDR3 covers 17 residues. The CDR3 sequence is CAWSDRAVVQVVQPQHF. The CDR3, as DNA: TGTGCCTGGAGTGATCGGGCTGTGGTACAAGTCGTGCAGCCCCAGCATTTT.

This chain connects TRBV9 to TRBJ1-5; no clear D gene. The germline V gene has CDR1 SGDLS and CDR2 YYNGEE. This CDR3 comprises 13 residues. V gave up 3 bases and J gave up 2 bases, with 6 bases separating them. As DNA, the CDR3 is TGTGCCAGCAGCGGGGCAGGCAATCAGCCCCAGCATTTT. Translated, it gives CASSGAGNQPQHF. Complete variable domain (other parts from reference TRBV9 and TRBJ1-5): DSGVTQTPKHLITATGQRVTLRCSPRSGDLSVYWYQQSLDQGLQFLIQYYNGEERAKGNILERFSAQQFPDLHSELNLSSLELGDSALYFCASSGAGNQPQHFGDGTRLSIL.

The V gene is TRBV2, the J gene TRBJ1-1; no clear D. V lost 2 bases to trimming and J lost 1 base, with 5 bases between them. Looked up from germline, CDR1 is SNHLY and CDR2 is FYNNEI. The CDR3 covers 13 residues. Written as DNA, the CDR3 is TGTGCCAGCAGTGAATGGGGGAACACTGAAGCTTTCTTT. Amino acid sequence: CASSEWGNTEAFF.

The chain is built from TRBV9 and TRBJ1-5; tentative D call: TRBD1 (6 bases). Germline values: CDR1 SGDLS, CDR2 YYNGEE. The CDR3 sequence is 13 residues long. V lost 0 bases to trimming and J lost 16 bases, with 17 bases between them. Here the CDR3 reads CASSVEGGDRQHF. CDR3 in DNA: TGTGCCAGCAGCGTAGAAGGGGGGGATCGCCAACATTTT.

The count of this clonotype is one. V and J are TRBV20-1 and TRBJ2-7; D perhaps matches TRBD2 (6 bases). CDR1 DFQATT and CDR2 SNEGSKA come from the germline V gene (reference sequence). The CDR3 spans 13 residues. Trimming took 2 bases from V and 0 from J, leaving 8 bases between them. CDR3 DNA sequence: TGCAGTGCTAGAAAGGAGGGCTCCTACGAGCAGTACTTC. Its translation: CSARKEGSYEQYF.

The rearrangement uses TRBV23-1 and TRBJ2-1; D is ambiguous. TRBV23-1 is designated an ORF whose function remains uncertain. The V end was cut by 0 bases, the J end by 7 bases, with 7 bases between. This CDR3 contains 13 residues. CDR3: CASSQSQKNEQFF. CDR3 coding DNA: TGCGCCAGCAGTCAATCACAGAAAAATGAGCAGTTCTTC.

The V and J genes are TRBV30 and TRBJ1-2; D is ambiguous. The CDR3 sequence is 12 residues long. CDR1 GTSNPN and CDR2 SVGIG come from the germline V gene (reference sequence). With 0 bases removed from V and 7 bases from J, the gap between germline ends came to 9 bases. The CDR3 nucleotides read TGTGCCTGGAGTGTATGGCAAAGTGGCTACACCTTC. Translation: CAWSVWQSGYTF.

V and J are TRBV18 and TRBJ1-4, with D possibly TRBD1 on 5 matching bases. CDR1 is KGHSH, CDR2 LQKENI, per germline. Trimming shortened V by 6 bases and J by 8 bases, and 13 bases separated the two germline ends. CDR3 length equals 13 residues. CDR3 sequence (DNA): TGTGCCAGCTCCTCAGGACAAGAGGAAAAACTGTTTTTT. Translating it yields CASSSGQEEKLFF. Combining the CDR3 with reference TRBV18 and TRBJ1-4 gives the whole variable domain NAGVMQNPRHLVRRRGQEARLRCSPMKGHSHVYWYRQLPEEGLKFMVYLQKENIIDESGMPKERFSAEFPKEGPSILRIQQVVRGDSAAYFCASSSGQEEKLFFGSGTQLSVL.

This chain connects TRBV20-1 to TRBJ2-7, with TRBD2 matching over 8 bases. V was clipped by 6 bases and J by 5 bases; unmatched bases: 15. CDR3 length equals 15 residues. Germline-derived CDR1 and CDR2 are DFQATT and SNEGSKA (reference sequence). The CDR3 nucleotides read TGCAGTGCCAAAAAAGCCGTTGCGGGAGGCCACGAGCAGTACTTC. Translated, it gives CSAKKAVAGGHEQYF.

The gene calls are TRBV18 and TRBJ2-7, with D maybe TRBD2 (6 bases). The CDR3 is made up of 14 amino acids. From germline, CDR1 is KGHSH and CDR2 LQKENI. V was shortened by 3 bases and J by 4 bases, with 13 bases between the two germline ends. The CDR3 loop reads CASSPGSSAYEQYF. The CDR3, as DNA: TGTGCCAGCTCACCGGGGTCTAGCGCATACGAGCAGTACTTC.

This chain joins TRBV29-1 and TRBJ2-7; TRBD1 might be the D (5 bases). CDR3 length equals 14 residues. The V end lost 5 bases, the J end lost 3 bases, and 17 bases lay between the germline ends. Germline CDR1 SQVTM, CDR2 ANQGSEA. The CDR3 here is CSVLVRAPLYEQYF. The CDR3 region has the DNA TGCAGCGTTTTAGTCAGGGCGCCCCTCTACGAGCAGTACTTC.

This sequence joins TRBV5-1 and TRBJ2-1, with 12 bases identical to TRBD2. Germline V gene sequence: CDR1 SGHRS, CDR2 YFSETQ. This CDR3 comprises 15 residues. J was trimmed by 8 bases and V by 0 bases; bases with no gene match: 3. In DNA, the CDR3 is TGCGCCAGCAGCTTGGGTGCTAGCGGGAGGGATGAGCAGTTCTTC. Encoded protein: CASSLGASGRDEQFF.

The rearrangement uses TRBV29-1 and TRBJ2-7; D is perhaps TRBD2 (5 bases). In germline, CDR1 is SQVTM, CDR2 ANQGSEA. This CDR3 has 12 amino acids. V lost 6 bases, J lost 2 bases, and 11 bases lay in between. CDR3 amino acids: CSVEDGTYEQYF. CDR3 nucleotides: TGCAGCGTAGAGGACGGGACCTACGAGCAGTACTTC.

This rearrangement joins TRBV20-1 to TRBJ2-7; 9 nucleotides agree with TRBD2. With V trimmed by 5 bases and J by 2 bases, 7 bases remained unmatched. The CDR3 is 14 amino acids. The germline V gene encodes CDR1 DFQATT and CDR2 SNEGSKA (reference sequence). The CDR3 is CSAGGLADPYEQYF. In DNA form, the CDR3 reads TGCAGTGCTGGGGGACTAGCCGACCCCTACGAGCAGTACTTC.

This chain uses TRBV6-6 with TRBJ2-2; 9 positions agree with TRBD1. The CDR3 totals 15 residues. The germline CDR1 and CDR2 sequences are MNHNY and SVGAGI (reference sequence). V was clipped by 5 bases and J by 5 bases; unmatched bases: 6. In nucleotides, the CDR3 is TGTGCCAGCAGTACCGGGACAGGGTTAACCGGGGAGCTGTTTTTT. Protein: CASSTGTGLTGELFF.

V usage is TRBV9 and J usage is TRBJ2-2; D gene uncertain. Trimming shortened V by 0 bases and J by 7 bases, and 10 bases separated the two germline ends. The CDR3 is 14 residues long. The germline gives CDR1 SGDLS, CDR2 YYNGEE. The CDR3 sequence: CASSVVSQVGELFF. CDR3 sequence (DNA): TGTGCCAGCAGCGTAGTGAGTCAAGTCGGGGAGCTGTTTTTT.

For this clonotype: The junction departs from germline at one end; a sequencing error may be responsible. The CDR3 loop reads CASTLGPYGYTF. The CDR3, as DNA: TGTGCCAGCACCTTGGGGCCTTATGGCTACACCTTC. This chain joins TRBV5-8 and TRBJ1-2, with TRBD1 as a possible D gene (5 bases). Germline CDR1 is SGHTS and CDR2 is YDEGEE. The CDR3 is made up of 12 amino acids.

The CDR3 DNA follows: TGTGCCAGCAGTCCCCAACTAGCGGGGAGGCACGAGCAGTACTTC. It codes for CASSPQLAGRHEQYF. The chain carries TRBV28 and TRBJ2-7; TRBD2 aligns across 10 bases. This CDR3 has 15 residues. From germline, CDR1 is MDHEN and CDR2 SYDVKM. Losses at the gene ends were 5 bases for V and 5 bases for J; bases not matched to a gene: 9.

The CDR3, as DNA: TGCAGCGTGAGCATGACTAGCGTAAGAAAGGGGGAGACCCAGTACTTC. Translation gives CSVSMTSVRKGETQYF. The V call is TRBV29-1, the J call TRBJ2-5; 8 nucleotides line up with TRBD2. Germline trimming cut 6 bases from V and 5 bases from J; bases unmatched to any gene: 17. The CDR3 has 16 amino acids. The germline V gene has CDR1 SQVTM and CDR2 ANQGSEA.

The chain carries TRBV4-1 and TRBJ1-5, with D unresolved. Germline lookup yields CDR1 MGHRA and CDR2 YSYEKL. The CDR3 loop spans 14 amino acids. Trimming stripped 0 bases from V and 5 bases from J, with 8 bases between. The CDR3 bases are TGCGCCAGCAGCCAAGAGACCGGGGATCAGCCCCAGCATTTT. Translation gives CASSQETGDQPQHF.

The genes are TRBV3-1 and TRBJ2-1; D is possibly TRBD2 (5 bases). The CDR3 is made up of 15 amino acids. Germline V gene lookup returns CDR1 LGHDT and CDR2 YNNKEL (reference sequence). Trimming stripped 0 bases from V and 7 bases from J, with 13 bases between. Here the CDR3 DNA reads TGTGCCAGCAGCCAAGATCCCGGGAACTGGAATGAGCAGTTCTTC. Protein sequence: CASSQDPGNWNEQFF.

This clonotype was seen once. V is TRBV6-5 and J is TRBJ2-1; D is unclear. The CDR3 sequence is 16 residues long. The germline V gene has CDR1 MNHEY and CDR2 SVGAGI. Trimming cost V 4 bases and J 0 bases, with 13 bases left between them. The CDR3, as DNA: TGTGCCAGCAGTTTCCTACTCGAGAGCTCCTACAATGAGCAGTTCTTC. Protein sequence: CASSFLLESSYNEQFF.

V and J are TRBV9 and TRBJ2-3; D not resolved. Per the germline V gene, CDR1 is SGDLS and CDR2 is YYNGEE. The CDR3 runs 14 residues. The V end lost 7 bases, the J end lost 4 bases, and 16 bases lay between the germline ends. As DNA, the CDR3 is TGTGCCAGCTGCCCGGTGGGTAGCCCAGATACGCAGTATTTT. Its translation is CASCPVGSPDTQYF.

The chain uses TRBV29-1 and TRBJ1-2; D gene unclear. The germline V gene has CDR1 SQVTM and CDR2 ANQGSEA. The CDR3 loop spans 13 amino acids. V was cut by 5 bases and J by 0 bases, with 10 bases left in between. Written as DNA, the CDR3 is TGCAGCGTTTTGGGTGGGGCTAACTATGGCTACACCTTC. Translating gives CSVLGGANYGYTF.